This TCR beta chain comes out of a study of blood T cell repertoires in COVID-19. As for the study in general: Acute-phase and convalescent COVID-19 samples originated in the United States, Italy and Spain. In each case, the material was cDNA or gDNA derived from T cells, B-cell-depleted T cells, or PBMCs.

Germline V CDR1 and CDR2: SGHVS, FQNEAQ. Trimming took 6 bases from V and 2 from J, leaving 20 bases between them. CDR3 size: 16 residues. As handled by the study authors: By means of reference gene primer amplification, nucleated cell counts were estimated. Sequencing used immunoSEQ multiplex PCR; TCRdb keeps in-frame clones, though not all of them. That table furnishes V, J and clone size, whereas the DNA furnished D and trimming. Of about 190,000 clones listed, approximately 86% were seen once; the top ten hold 2.5% to 3%. The TCR originated in a woman aged 25 to 39 with active or convalescent COVID-19. Sequences were obtained from peripheral blood. The chain uses TRBV7-8 and TRBJ2-7; TRBD1 might be the D (8 bases). The CDR3 bases are TGTGCCAGCAGTTCCACAGGGGGAGGGTTTCCCTACGAGCAGTACTTC. Translation gives CASSSTGGGFPYEQYF.